This T cell receptor (beta chain) was identified during a study of beta chain features in type 1 diabetes. As for the study in general: Healthy donors resembled patients in age, gender and cell yields. Study findings and constraints: Shortening of TCRB CDR3s, moderate but significant, appeared in all four CD4+ subsets of Type 1 diabetes patients.

There are 12 residues in the CDR3. CDR1 is MDHEN and CDR2 is SYDVKM in the germline V gene. After removal of 7 bases from V and 5 bases from J, the junction contained 1 base not matched to a gene. A remark on this clone: No antigen is known for it.

TCRB transcripts that were expressed got sequenced, as all of the isolated RNA had been reverse transcribed. The repertoire was sequenced with immunoSEQ multiplex PCR; TCRdb's copy has only in-frame clones and lacks some. The sample includes about 650,000 clones, around an eighth of them seen just once. The TCR was taken from a man aged 25 to 40 with type 1 diabetes. The sample taken for sequencing was naive CD4+ T cells from blood. The V and J genes are TRBV28 and TRBJ2-3; 9 bases align to TRBD1. CDR3 sequence: CASNRGQDTQYF. In nucleotides, the CDR3 is TGTGCCAGCAACAGGGGGCAAGATACGCAGTATTTT. Drawing the rest from reference TRBV28 and TRBJ2-3, the complete variable domain is DVKVTQSSRYLVKRTGEKVFLECVQDMDHENMFWYRQDPGLGLRLIYFSYDVKMKEKGDIPEGYSVSREKKERFSLILESASTNQTSMYLCASNRGQDTQYFGPGTRLTVL.